These 7 T cell receptor beta chains were all obtained from the same sample, sequenced in a study of Tregs in tolerant kidney transplant recipients. Assay: immunoSEQ multiplex PCR; the TCRdb copy retains only in-frame clones and omits some. The sample consists of 60,000 or so clones, more than 70% of them appearing once. Sequences were obtained from CD4+ T cells from blood. The source is a human donor in good health.

This sequence joins TRBV7-2 and TRBJ2-1; D is undetermined. Per germline, CDR1 SGHTA and CDR2 FQGNSA. The length of the CDR3 is 15 residues. Between the trimmed V and J ends, which lost 5 bases and 7 bases, there was a span of 18 bases. The CDR3 sequence is CASSTGSIPPNEQFF. CDR3 DNA sequence: TGTGCCAGCAGCACCGGGTCAATCCCTCCTAATGAGCAGTTCTTC.

V gene TRBV5-1 combines with J gene TRBJ2-3; no clear D. Between the trimmed V and J ends, which lost 3 bases and 1 base, there was a span of 9 bases. Germline lookup yields CDR1 SGHRS and CDR2 YFSETQ. CDR3 length: 14 residues. The chain's CDR3 is CASSSPDRTDTQYF. The CDR3 DNA reads as TGCGCCAGCAGCTCCCCGGACCGCACAGATACGCAGTATTTT.

V usage is TRBV11-2 and J usage is TRBJ1-4, with D tentatively TRBD1 (5 bases). With 6 bases removed from V and 5 bases from J, the gap between germline ends came to 16 bases. The CDR3 has 15 residues. CDR1 is SGHAT, CDR2 FQNNGV, per germline. The CDR3 DNA reads as TGTGCCAGCAGGAAGTGGGGCAGCAAGAATGAAAAACTGTTTTTT. Residues: CASRKWGSKNEKLFF.

V is TRBV7-2 and J is TRBJ1-6; no definite D call. The germline gives CDR1 SGHTA, CDR2 FQGNSA. Deletions cut 7 bases from V and 9 bases from J, with 13 bases between. CDR3 length: 13 amino acids. Here the CDR3 DNA reads TGTGCCAGCAACGAAGTCCAGGTTTCACCCCTCCACTTT. As protein: CASNEVQVSPLHF.

In this sample, this clone is medium-sized. Different DNA sequences within this sample yield the same CDR3. The genes are TRBV28 and TRBJ1-2; D is uncertain. Germline V lookup: CDR1 MDHEN, CDR2 SYDVKM. The CDR3 is made up of 12 amino acids. V was cut by 6 bases and J by 5 bases, with 10 bases left in between. CDR3 in amino acids: CASSGLIYGYTF. In DNA form, the CDR3 reads TGTGCCAGCAGCGGGCTAATTTATGGCTACACCTTC.

The chain links TRBV11-3 to TRBJ2-2, with D possibly being TRBD1 or TRBD2 (5 bases each). V was clipped by 0 bases and J by 8 bases, with 13 bases between them. Germline lookup yields CDR1 SGHNT and CDR2 YENEEA. This CDR3 comprises 15 residues. CDR3 nucleotides: TGTGCCAGCAGCTTAGAGGGGACCGCCAGTGGGGAGCTGTTTTTT. Its translation is CASSLEGTASGELFF.

The rearrangement links TRBV2 to TRBJ2-4; a possible D gene is TRBD2 (5 bases). Trimming cost V 3 bases and J 8 bases, with 20 bases left between them. The germline V gene encodes CDR1 SNHLY and CDR2 FYNNEI. The CDR3 extends over 16 amino acids. Here the CDR3 reads CASSDPAMGAIDIQYF. CDR3 DNA sequence: TGTGCCAGCAGTGACCCGGCTATGGGAGCTATAGACATTCAGTACTTC.